These 13 T cell receptor beta chains were sequenced from one sample in a study of CD4 T cells in relation to SARS-CoV-2 and coronaviruses. The repertoire was sequenced with immunoSEQ multiplex PCR; TCRdb's copy has only in-frame clones and lacks some. Of 12,000 or so clones detected, more than 55% appear once; the ten largest clones hold under 9%. The unexposed donors gave CD4+ T cells in 2011-2018, prior to COVID-19. After approximately ten days of culture, CD4+ T cells were isolated. These TCRs' antigens remain unknown. Sequenced: CD4+ T cells from PBMCs, cultured in vitro. The source of these receptors is a human donor in good health.

The gene calls are TRBV4-1 and TRBJ1-5; 10 nucleotides agree with TRBD1. The germline V gene encodes CDR1 MGHRA and CDR2 YSYEKL. Losses at the gene ends were 1 base for V and 4 bases for J; bases not matched to a gene: 4. The CDR3 sequence is 16 residues long. This CDR3 reads CASSQVPGQGNQPQHF. The CDR3 DNA follows: TGCGCCAGCAGCCAAGTCCCGGGACAGGGGAATCAGCCCCAGCATTTT.

The rearrangement joins TRBV2 to TRBJ2-4; 7 bases line up with TRBD2. Per germline, CDR1 SNHLY and CDR2 FYNNEI. With V trimmed by 2 bases and J by 8 bases, 9 bases remained unmatched. The CDR3 sequence is 15 residues long. Here the CDR3 reads CASSERREGPYIQYF. The CDR3 DNA is TGTGCCAGCAGTGAACGGAGGGAGGGCCCGTACATTCAGTACTTC.

V usage is TRBV2 and J usage is TRBJ2-5, with TRBD2 as a possible D gene (6 bases). V dropped 0 bases and J dropped 3 bases, with 17 bases sitting between them. CDR1 is SNHLY, CDR2 FYNNEI, per germline. This CDR3 has 17 residues. The CDR3 loop is CASSEASIGGRKETQYF. CDR3 nucleotide sequence: TGTGCCAGCAGTGAAGCGTCTATAGGTGGGAGGAAAGAGACCCAGTACTTC.

The table lists this clone with a few counts. The gene calls are TRBV29-1 and TRBJ1-2; D remains ambiguous. This CDR3 has 12 residues. In germline, CDR1 is SQVTM, CDR2 ANQGSEA. Trimming removed 3 bases from V and 1 base from J, with 6 bases in between. The CDR3 loop reads CSVDGYNYGYTF. The CDR3, as DNA: TGCAGCGTTGATGGGTATAACTATGGCTACACCTTC.

V is TRBV19 and J is TRBJ2-3; perhaps TRBD2 as D (6 bases). Germline loops: CDR1 LNHDA, CDR2 SQIVND (reference sequence). V was shortened by 5 bases and J by 0 bases, with 12 bases between the two germline ends. The CDR3 has 15 amino acids. The CDR3 region has the DNA TGTGCCAGTAGTCTGGGTCGGGGGAGCACAGATACGCAGTATTTT. Translating gives CASSLGRGSTDTQYF. Using reference TRBV19 and TRBJ2-3 for the parts outside the CDR3, the full variable domain is DGGITQSPKYLFRKEGQNVTLSCEQNLNHDAMYWYRQDPGQGLRLIYYSQIVNDFQKGDIAEGYSVSREKKESFPLTVTSAQKNPTAFYLCASSLGRGSTDTQYFGPGTRLTVL.

This chain uses TRBV5-1 with TRBJ2-7; D is perhaps TRBD1 (6 bases). The V end lost 6 bases, the J end lost 3 bases, and 13 bases lay between the germline ends. Germline V lookup: CDR1 SGHRS, CDR2 YFSETQ. The CDR3 sequence is 13 residues long. CDR3 DNA: TGCGCCAGCACTCTGGACAGAGACTACGAGCAGTACTTC. Its protein product is CASTLDRDYEQYF.

This clone was counted a few times. The chain is built from TRBV27 and TRBJ1-5, with a possible D match to TRBD1 (5 bases). The CDR3 runs 13 residues. CDR1 is MNHEY, CDR2 SMNVEV, per germline (reference sequence). V was shortened by 5 bases and J by 6 bases, with 11 bases between the two germline ends. The CDR3 protein is CASSPGGFQPQHF. Written as DNA, the CDR3 is TGTGCCAGCAGTCCTGGGGGTTTTCAGCCCCAGCATTTT.

The V and J genes are TRBV12-5 and TRBJ2-1, with 11 bases identical to TRBD2. This CDR3 has 19 amino acids. Germline V gives CDR1 LGHNT, CDR2 FRNRAP. With V trimmed by 0 bases and J by 4 bases, 11 bases remained unmatched. CDR3 sequence: CASGLVPRWTSGLYNEQFF. CDR3 sequence (DNA): TGTGCTAGTGGTTTGGTACCCCGGTGGACTAGCGGGCTATACAATGAGCAGTTCTTC.

The chain has TRBV19 and TRBJ2-7; 9 bases are a match to TRBD1. CDR1 and CDR2 from the germline V gene are LNHDA and SQIVND (reference sequence). This CDR3 spans 14 amino acids. V shed 6 bases, J shed 3 bases, and the junction held 6 bases outside the gene matches. DNA of the CDR3: TGTGCCAGTAGGAACCGGGACAGGGACTACGAGCAGTACTTC. Translated, it gives CASRNRDRDYEQYF.

The chain recombines TRBV19 with TRBJ2-7, with D unresolved. Trimming removed 3 bases from V and 0 bases from J, with 12 bases in between. This CDR3 contains 15 residues. CDR1 and CDR2 from the germline V gene are LNHDA and SQIVND (reference sequence). For the CDR3, the DNA is TGTGCCAGTAGTATGGGCGGAAAACTCTCCTACGAGCAGTACTTC. Its translation: CASSMGGKLSYEQYF. Looking up the rest from reference TRBV19 and TRBJ2-7 gives the full variable domain: DGGITQSPKYLFRKEGQNVTLSCEQNLNHDAMYWYRQDPGQGLRLIYYSQIVNDFQKGDIAEGYSVSREKKESFPLTVTSAQKNPTAFYLCASSMGGKLSYEQYFGPGTRLTVT.

CDR3 sequence: CASSFSGNQPQHF. The CDR3 bases are TGTGCCAGCAGCTTCTCGGGGAATCAGCCCCAGCATTTT. The V and J genes are TRBV5-5 and TRBJ1-5; D gene ambiguous. Per germline, CDR1 SGHKS and CDR2 YYEKEE (reference sequence). Trimming pared 2 bases from V and 4 bases from J, leaving 7 bases between. The CDR3 totals 13 residues.

This clone was seen more than once but under ten times. The chain employs TRBV27 and TRBJ1-6; D gene ambiguous. The CDR3 consists of 13 residues. The germline V gene encodes CDR1 MNHEY and CDR2 SMNVEV (reference sequence). V gave up 5 bases and J gave up 8 bases, with 10 bases separating them. The CDR3 bases are TGTGCCAGCAGTGGCGTCAGGTATTCACCCCTCCACTTT. Its protein is CASSGVRYSPLHF.

The gene calls are TRBV20-1 and TRBJ1-1; 8 nucleotides line up with TRBD1. Looked up from germline, CDR1 is DFQATT and CDR2 is SNEGSKA (reference sequence). This CDR3 comprises 11 residues. The ends lost 6 bases at V and 6 bases at J; junction bases unmatched: 3. The CDR3, as DNA: TGCAGTGCCTCAGGGGGCGCTGAAGCTTTCTTT. Its protein is CSASGGAEAFF.